This TCR beta chain came from a study of cytomegalovirus exposure and HLA in healthy donors. The wider study: A subsequent analysis stated that the 120 or so validation repertoires were run on the same platform as the approximately 700 first-cohort repertoires. Study findings and constraints: The classifier reportedly diagnosed cytomegalovirus status with high specificity and sensitivity. First-cohort TCR clusters tended to co-occur in the 90 to 150 validation repertoires, a later analysis found. Among TCR beta chains, those listed as cytomegalovirus-associated numbered more than 150.

The method was immunoSEQ multiplex PCR; TCRdb's version includes in-frame clones alone and lacks a portion of them. The profile shows around 250,000 clones, 85% to 90% of them singletons. Turning to this clone: Its target is unknown.

This receptor was taken from a woman under 30 in good health and CMV-seronegative. Sequencing was performed on PBMCs.

DNA of the CDR3: TGTGCCAGCAGCCAAGGCGGGTGGTTTAATTCACCCCTCCACTTT. Its translation is CASSQGGWFNSPLHF. The chain carries TRBV14 and TRBJ1-6; D gene ambiguous. CDR3 length equals 15 residues. CDR1 and CDR2 from the germline V gene are SGHDN and FVKESK. Trimming removed 1 base from V and 6 bases from J, with 10 bases in between.